This T cell receptor beta chain was retrieved from a study of shared clonotypes between healthy human individuals. Approximately 200 ng DNA, 30,000 to 35,000 T cell genomes, went into each sorted-subset replicate PCR. Method: immunoSEQ multiplex PCR; TCRdb's copy keeps in-frame clones and lacks some. The sample consists of around 700,000 clones, around 74% of them appearing once. Trimming removed 6 bases from V and 2 bases from J; junction bases left unmatched: 4. Germline V gene data show CDR1 as MNHNS and CDR2 as SASEGT. The length of the CDR3 is 15 residues. The origin of this receptor is a woman in her 30s in good health. The sample consisted of memory CD4+ T cells sorted from blood. Subset given: CD45RA-negative fraction. The rearrangement joins TRBV6-1 to TRBJ2-2; 9 positions match TRBD2. The CDR3, as DNA: TGTGCCAGCAGGGCTAGCGGGACCAACACCGGGGAGCTGTTTTTT. Amino acid sequence: CASRASGTNTGELFF.